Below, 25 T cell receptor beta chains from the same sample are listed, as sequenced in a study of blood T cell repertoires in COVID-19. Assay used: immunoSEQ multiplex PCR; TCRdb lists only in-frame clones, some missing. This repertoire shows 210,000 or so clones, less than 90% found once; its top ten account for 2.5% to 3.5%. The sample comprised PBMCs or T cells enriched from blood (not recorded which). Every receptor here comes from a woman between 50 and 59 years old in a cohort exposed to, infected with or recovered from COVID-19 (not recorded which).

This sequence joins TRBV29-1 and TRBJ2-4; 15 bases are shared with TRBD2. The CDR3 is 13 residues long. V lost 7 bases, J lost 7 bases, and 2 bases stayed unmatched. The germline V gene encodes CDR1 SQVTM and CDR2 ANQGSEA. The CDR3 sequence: CSAGLAGGNIQYF. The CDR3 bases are TGCAGCGCTGGACTAGCGGGAGGGAACATTCAGTACTTC.

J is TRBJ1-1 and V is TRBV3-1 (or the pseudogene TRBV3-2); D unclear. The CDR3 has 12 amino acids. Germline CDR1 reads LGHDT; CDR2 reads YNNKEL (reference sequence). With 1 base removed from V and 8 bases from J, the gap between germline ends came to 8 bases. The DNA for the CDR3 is TGTGCCAGCAGCCAAGGGAGGCAGGAAGCTTTCTTT. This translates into CASSQGRQEAFF.

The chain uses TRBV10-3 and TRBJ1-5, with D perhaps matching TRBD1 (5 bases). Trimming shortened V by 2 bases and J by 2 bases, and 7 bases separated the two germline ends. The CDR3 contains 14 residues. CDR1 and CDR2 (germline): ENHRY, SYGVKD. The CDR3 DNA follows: TGTGCCATCAGTGAGCGGGGGGGCAATCAGCCCCAGCATTTT. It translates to CAISERGGNQPQHF.

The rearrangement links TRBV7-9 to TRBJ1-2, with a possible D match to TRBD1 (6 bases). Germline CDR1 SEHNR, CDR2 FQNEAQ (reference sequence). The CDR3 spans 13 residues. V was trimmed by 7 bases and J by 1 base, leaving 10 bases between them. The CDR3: CASKGDRNYGYTF. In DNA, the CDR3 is TGTGCCAGCAAGGGGGATCGTAACTATGGCTACACCTTC.

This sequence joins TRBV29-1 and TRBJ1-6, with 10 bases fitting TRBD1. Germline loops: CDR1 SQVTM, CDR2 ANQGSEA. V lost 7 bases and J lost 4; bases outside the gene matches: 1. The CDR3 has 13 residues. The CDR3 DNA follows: TGCAGCGCGGGACAGGGGTATAATTCACCCCTCCACTTT. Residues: CSAGQGYNSPLHF.

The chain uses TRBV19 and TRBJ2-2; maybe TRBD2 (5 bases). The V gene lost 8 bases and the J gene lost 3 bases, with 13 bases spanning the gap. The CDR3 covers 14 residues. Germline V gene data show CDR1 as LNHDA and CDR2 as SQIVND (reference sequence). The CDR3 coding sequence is TGTGCCAGTGTCGAGGGCGACTACACCGGGGAGCTGTTTTTT. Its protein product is CASVEGDYTGELFF.

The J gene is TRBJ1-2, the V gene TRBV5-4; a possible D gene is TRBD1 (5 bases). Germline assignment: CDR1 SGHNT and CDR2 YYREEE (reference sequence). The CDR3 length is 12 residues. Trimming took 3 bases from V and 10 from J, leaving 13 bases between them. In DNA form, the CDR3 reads TGTGCCAGCAGCTCCGGGACTAATCACTACACCTTC. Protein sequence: CASSSGTNHYTF. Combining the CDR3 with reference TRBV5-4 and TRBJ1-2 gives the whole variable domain ETGVTQSPTHLIKTRGQQVTLRCSSQSGHNTVSWYQQALGQGPQFIFQYYREEENGRGNFPPRFSGLQFPNYSSELNVNALELDDSALYLCASSSGTNHYTFGSGTRLTVV.

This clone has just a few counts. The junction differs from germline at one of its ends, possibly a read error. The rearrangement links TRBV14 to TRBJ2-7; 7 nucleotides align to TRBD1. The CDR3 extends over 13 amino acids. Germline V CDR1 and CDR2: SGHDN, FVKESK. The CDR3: CASSQILQGTVHF. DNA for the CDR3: TGTGCCAGCAGCCAAATACTACAGGGGACGGTTCACTTC.

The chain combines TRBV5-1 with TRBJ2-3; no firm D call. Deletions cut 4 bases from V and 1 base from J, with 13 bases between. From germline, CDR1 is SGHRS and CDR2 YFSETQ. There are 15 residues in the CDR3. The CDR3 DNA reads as TGCGCCAGCAGCGCAACGGGTTTAGGCACAGATACGCAGTATTTT. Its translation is CASSATGLGTDTQYF.

CDR3 DNA: TGTGCCAGCAGTCAGACAGGGGGCGCGAGTAACTATGGCTACACCTTC. This translates into CASSQTGGASNYGYTF. V gene TRBV28 combines with J gene TRBJ1-2, with TRBD1 matching 10 bases. With 5 bases clipped from V and 1 base from J, the junction kept 7 bases outside the gene matches. This CDR3 is built from 16 residues. Germline-derived CDR1 and CDR2 are MDHEN and SYDVKM.

The CDR3 sequence is CASSQRRGKRSEQYF. CDR3 DNA sequence: TGTGCCAGCAGCCAACGGAGGGGAAAACGCAGCGAGCAGTACTTC. V and J are TRBV7-8 and TRBJ2-7; D is possibly TRBD2 (6 bases). Deletions cut 5 bases from V and 6 bases from J, with 20 bases between. CDR1 SGHVS and CDR2 FQNEAQ come from the germline V gene. The CDR3 is 15 amino acids.

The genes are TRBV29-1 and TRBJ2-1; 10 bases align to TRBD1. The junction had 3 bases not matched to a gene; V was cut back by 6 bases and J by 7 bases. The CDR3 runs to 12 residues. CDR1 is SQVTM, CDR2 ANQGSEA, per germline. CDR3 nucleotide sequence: TGCAGCGTAGGACAGGGGGGGAATGAGCAGTTCTTC. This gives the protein CSVGQGGNEQFF.

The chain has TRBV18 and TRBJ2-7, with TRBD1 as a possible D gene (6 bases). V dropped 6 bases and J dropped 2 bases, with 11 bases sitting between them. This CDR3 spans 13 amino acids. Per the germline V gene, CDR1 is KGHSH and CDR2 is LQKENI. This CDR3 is CASSSGHAYEQYF. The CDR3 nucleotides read TGTGCCAGCTCTTCGGGACACGCCTACGAGCAGTACTTC. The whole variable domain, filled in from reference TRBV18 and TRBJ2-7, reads NAGVMQNPRHLVRRRGQEARLRCSPMKGHSHVYWYRQLPEEGLKFMVYLQKENIIDESGMPKERFSAEFPKEGPSILRIQQVVRGDSAAYFCASSSGHAYEQYFGPGTRLTVT.

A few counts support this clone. The CDR3 region has the DNA TGTGCCAGCAGCTTGAAGGTGATGGACACGGATCCGTCACCCCTCCACTTT. This translates into CASSLKVMDTDPSPLHF. The chain has TRBV7-9 and TRBJ1-6; possible D gene TRBD1, 5 bases. Looked up from germline, CDR1 is SEHNR and CDR2 is FQNEAQ (reference sequence). Trimming pared 3 bases from V and 10 bases from J, leaving 22 bases between. The CDR3 consists of 17 residues.

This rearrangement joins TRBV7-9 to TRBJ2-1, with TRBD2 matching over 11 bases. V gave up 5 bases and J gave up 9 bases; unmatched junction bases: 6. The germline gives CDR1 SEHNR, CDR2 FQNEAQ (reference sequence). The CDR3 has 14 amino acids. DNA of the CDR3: TGTGCCAGCAGCCTCACTAGCGGGGGTGTTGAGCAGTTCTTC. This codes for CASSLTSGGVEQFF.

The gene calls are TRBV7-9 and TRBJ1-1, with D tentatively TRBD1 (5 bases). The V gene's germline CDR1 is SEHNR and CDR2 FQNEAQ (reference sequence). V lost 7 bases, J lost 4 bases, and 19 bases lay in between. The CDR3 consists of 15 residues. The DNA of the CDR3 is TGTGCCAGCATCCCGAGAGACAGCTTAGCCACTGAAGCTTTCTTT. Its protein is CASIPRDSLATEAFF.

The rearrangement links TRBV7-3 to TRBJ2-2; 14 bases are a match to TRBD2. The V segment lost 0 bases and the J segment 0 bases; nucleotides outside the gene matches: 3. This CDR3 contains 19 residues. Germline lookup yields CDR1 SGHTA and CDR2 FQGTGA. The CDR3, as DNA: TGTGCCAGCAGCTTAACTGGGACTAGCGGGGGAGCGAACACCGGGGAGCTGTTTTTT. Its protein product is CASSLTGTSGGANTGELFF.

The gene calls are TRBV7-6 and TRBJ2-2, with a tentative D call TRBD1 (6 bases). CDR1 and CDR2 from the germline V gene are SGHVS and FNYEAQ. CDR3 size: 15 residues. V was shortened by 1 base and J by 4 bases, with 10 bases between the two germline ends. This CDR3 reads CASSLDRAPTGELFF. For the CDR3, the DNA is TGTGCCAGCAGCTTAGACAGGGCTCCCACCGGGGAGCTGTTTTTT.

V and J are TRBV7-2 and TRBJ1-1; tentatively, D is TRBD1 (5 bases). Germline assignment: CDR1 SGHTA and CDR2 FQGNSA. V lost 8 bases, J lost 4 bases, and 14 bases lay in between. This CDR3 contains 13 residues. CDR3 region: CASSREQGTEAFF. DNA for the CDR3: TGTGCCAGCTCCCGGGAGCAGGGCACTGAAGCTTTCTTT. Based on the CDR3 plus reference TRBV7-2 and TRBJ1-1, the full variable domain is GAGVSQSPSNKVTEKGKDVELRCDPISGHTALYWYRQSLGQGLEFLIYFQGNSAPDKSGLPSDRFSAERTGGSVSTLTIQRTQQEDSAVYLCASSREQGTEAFFGQGTRLTVV.

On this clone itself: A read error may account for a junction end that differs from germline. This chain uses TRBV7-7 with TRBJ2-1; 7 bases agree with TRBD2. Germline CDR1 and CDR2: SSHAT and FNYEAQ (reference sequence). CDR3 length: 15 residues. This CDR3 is CASSLDRGDYNEQFF. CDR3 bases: TGTGCTAGCAGCTTAGATCGGGGGGACTACAATGAGCAGTTCTTC.

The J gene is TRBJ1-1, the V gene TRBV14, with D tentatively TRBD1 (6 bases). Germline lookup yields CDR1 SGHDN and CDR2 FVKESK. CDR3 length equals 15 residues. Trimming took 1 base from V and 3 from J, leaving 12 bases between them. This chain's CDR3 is CASSQGTGWDTEAFF. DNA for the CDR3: TGTGCCAGCAGCCAAGGTACAGGGTGGGACACTGAAGCTTTCTTT. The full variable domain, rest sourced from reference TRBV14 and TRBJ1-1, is EAGVTQFPSHSVIEKGQTVTLRCDPISGHDNLYWYRRVMGKEIKFLLHFVKESKQDESGMPNNRFLAERTGGTYSTLKVQPAELEDSGVYFCASSQGTGWDTEAFFGQGTRLTVV.

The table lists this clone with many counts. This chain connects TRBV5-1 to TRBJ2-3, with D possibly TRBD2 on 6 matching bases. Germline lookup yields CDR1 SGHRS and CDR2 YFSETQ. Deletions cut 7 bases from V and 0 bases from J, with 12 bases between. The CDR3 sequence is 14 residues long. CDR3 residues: CASGGGTSTDTQYF. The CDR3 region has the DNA TGCGCCAGCGGCGGAGGGACTAGCACAGATACGCAGTATTTT. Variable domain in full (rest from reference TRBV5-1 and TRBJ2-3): KAGVTQTPRYLIKTRGQQVTLSCSPISGHRSVSWYQQTPGQGLQFLFEYFSETQRNKGNFPGRFSGRQFSNSRSEMNVSTLELGDSALYLCASGGGTSTDTQYFGPGTRLTVL.

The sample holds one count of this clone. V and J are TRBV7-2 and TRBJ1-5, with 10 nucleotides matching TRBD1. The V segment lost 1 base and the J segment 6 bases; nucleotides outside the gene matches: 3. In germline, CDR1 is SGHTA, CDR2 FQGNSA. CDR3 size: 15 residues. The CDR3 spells CASSLGGQGTQPQHF. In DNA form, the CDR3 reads TGTGCCAGCAGCTTAGGGGGACAGGGGACTCAGCCCCAGCATTTT.

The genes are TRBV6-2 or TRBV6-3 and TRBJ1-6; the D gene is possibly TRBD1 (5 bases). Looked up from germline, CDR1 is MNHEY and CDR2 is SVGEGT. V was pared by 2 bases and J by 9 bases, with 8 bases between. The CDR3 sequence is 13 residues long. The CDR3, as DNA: TGTGCCAGCAGTTACACGACAGCTTCACCCCTCCACTTT. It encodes CASSYTTASPLHF.

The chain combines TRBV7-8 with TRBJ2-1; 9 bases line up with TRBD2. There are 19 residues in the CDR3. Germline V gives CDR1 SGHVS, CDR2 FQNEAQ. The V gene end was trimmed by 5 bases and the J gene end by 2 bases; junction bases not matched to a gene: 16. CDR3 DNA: TGTGCCAGCAGCGCGCGGGGGGGTGGAGGTAGTGAGGCCTACAATGAGCAGTTCTTC. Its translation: CASSARGGGGSEAYNEQFF.